This TCR beta chain came from a study of blood T cell repertoires in COVID-19. Authors' processing steps: Nucleated cell number was recorded as an estimate derived from reference gene primer amplification. Profiled with immunoSEQ multiplex PCR; TCRdb holds only in-frame clones, not every one. That table furnishes V, J and clone size, whereas the DNA furnished D and trimming. The repertoire consists of approximately 270,000 clones, with about 90% occurring once and the leading ten covering 1.2%. Sequenced material: PBMCs or T cells enriched from blood (not recorded which). This TCR derives from a human donor in a cohort exposed to, infected with or recovered from COVID-19 (not recorded which). The donor label of this sample is uncertain.

The CDR3 bases are TGTGCCAGCAGCTTCGACAGGGAAGGGGTAACAGATACGCAGTATTTT. The encoded protein is CASSFDREGVTDTQYF. V gene TRBV11-1 combines with J gene TRBJ2-3; 7 nucleotides align to TRBD1. V lost 3 bases to trimming and J lost 3 bases; unmatched junction nucleotides: 9. CDR3 size: 16 residues. Germline V gives CDR1 SGHAT, CDR2 FQDESV (reference sequence).